This T cell receptor beta chain came from a study of response to subunit inactivated influenza vaccine. Germline V gene lookup returns CDR1 SGHAT and CDR2 FQDESV (reference sequence). Deletions cut 1 base from V and 2 bases from J, with 12 bases between. The CDR3 length is 15 residues. TCRdb re-called the RT-PCR reads with MiXCR, one entry per CDR3 protein. The sample records 700,000 to 900,000 distinct CDR3 sequences, around 20% being singletons. This clonotype has a handful of counts. Its antigen is not known. Study-wide points: Each seasonal influenza vaccination recruits few new T cells, the authors suggested.

This sample comprised PBMCs from blood, obtained about 5 days after vaccination. V and J are TRBV11-1 and TRBJ2-7, with D possibly TRBD1 on 6 matching bases. This receptor was taken from a man aged 45 to 65 who received an inactivated influenza vaccine. The CDR3 DNA is TGTGCCAGCAGCTTAGAGGCAGGGGAGACCTACGAGCAGTACTTC. The encoded protein is CASSLEAGETYEQYF.